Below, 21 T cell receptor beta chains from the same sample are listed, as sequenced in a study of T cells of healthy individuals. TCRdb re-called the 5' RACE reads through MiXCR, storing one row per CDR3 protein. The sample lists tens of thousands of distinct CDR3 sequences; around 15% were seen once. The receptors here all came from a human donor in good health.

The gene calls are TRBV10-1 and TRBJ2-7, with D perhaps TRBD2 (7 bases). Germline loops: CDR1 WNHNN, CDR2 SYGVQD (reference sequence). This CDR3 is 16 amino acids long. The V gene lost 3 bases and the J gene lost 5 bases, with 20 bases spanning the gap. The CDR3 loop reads CASSDGGLYDDDEQYF. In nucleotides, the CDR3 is TGCGCCAGCAGTGACGGGGGGCTTTACGATGACGACGAGCAGTACTTC.

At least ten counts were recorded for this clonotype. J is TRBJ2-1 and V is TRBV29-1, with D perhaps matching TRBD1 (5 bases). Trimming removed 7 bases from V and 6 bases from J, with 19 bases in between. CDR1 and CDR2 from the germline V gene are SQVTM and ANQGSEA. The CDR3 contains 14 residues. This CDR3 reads CSAVGPLVRNEQFF. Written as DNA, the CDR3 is TGCAGCGCCGTGGGGCCCCTAGTTCGCAATGAGCAGTTCTTC.

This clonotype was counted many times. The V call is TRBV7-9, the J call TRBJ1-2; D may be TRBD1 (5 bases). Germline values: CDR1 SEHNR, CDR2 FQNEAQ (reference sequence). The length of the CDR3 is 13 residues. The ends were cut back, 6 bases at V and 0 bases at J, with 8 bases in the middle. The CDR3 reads CASRGAANYGYTF. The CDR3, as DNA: TGTGCCAGCAGAGGGGCCGCTAACTATGGCTACACCTTC.

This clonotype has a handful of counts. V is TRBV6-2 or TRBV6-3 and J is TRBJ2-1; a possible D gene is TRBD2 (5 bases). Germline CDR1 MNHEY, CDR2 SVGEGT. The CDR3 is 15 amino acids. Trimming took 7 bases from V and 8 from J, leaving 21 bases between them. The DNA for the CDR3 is TGTGCCAGCACCCCCGGCCTGCCAGCGGACGATGAGCAGTTCTTC. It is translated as CASTPGLPADDEQFF.

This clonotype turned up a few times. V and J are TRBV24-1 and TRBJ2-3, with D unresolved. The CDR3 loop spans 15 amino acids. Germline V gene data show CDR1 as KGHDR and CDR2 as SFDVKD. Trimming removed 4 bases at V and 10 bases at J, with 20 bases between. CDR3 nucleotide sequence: TGTGCCACCAGTGAACGGACGCCGGGTAGGGTCTCGCAGTATTTT. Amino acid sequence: CATSERTPGRVSQYF.

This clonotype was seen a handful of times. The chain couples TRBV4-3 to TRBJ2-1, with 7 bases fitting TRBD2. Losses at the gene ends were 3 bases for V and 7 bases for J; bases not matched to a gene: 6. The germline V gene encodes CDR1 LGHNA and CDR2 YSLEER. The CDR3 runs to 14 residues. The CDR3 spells CASSQRGRVNEQFF. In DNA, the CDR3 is TGCGCCAGCAGCCAGCGGGGGAGGGTAAATGAGCAGTTCTTC.

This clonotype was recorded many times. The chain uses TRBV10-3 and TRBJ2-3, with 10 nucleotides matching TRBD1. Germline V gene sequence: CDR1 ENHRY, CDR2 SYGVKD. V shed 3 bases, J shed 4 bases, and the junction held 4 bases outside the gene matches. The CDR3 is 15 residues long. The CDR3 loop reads CAISDRDRGPDTQYF. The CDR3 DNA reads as TGTGCCATCAGTGACCGGGACAGGGGACCAGATACGCAGTATTTT.

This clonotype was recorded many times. CDR3: CSVRELTGELFF. The DNA for the CDR3 is TGCAGCGTTCGTGAACTCACCGGGGAGCTGTTTTTT. The V and J genes are TRBV29-1 and TRBJ2-2, with D unclear. Trimming stripped 5 bases from V and 4 bases from J, with 8 bases between. The CDR3 runs to 12 residues. CDR1 and CDR2 (germline): SQVTM, ANQGSEA.

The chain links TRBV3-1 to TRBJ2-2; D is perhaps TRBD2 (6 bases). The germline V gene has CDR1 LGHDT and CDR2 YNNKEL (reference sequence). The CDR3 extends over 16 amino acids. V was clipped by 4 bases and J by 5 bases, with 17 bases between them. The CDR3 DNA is TGTGCCAGCAGCCTAGTGCCGGGACTCTCTACCGGGGAGCTGTTTTTT. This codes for CASSLVPGLSTGELFF.

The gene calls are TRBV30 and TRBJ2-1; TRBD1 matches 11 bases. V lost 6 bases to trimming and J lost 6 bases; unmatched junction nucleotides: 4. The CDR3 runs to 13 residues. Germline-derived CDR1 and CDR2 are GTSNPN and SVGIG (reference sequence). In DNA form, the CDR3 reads TGTGCCTGCCTGGGACAGGGGGGCAATGAGCAGTTCTTC. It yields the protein CACLGQGGNEQFF.

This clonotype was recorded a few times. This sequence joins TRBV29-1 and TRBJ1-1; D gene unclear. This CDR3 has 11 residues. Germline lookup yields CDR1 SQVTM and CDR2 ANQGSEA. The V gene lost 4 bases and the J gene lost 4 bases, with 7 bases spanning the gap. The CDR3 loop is CSVVVITEAFF. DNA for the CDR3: TGCAGCGTTGTCGTGATCACTGAAGCTTTCTTT.

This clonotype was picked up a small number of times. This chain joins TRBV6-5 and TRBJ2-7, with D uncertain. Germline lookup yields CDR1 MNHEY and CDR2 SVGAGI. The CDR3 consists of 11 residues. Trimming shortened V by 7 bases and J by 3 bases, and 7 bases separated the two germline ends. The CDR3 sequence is CASMQFYEQYF. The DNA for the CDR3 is TGTGCCAGCATGCAGTTCTACGAGCAGTACTTC.

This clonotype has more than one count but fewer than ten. CDR3 sequence: CASSQGRYGTEAFF. The CDR3 nucleotides are TGTGCCAGCAGCCAAGGGAGGTATGGCACTGAAGCTTTCTTT. The rearrangement links TRBV14 to TRBJ1-1; no reliable D call. Germline assignment: CDR1 SGHDN and CDR2 FVKESK. The CDR3 is made up of 14 amino acids. Trimming removed 1 base from V and 4 bases from J, with 10 bases in between. Drawing the rest from reference TRBV14 and TRBJ1-1, the complete variable domain is EAGVTQFPSHSVIEKGQTVTLRCDPISGHDNLYWYRRVMGKEIKFLLHFVKESKQDESGMPNNRFLAERTGGTYSTLKVQPAELEDSGVYFCASSQGRYGTEAFFGQGTRLTVV.

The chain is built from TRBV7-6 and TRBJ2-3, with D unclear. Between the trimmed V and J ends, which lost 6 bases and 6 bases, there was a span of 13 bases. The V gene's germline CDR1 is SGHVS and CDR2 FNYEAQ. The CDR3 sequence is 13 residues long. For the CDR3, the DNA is TGTGCCAGCAGACCCCGATTGGGGGATACGCAGTATTTT. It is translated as CASRPRLGDTQYF. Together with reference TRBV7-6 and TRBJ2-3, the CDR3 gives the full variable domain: GAGVSQSPRYKVTKRGQDVALRCDPISGHVSLYWYRQALGQGPEFLTYFNYEAQQDKSGLPNDRFSAERPEGSISTLTIQRTEQRDSAMYRCASRPRLGDTQYFGPGTRLTVL.

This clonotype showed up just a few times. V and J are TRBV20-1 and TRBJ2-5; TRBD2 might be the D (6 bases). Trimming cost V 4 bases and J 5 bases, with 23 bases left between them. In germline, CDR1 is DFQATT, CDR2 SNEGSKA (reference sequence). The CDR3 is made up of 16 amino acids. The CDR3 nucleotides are TGCAGTGCTACCCTCCGCGACTCGTACGCGGGGGAGACCCAGTACTTC. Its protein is CSATLRDSYAGETQYF.

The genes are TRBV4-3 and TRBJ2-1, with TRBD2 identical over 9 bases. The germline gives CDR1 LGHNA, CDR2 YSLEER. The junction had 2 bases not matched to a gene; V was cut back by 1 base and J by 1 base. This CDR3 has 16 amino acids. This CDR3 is CASSQGTSGSYNEQFF. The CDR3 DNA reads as TGCGCCAGCAGCCAAGGCACTAGCGGGTCCTACAATGAGCAGTTCTTC.

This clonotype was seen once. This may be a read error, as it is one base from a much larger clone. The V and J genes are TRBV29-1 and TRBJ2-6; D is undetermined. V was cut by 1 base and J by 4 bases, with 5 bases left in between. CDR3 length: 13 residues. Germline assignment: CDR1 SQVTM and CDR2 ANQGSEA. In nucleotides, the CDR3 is TGCAGCGTTGAAGGGGCAGGGGCCAACGTCCTGACTTTC. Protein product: CSVEGAGANVLTF. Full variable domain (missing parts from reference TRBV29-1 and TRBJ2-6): SAVISQKPSRDICQRGTSLTIQCQVDSQVTMMFWYRQQPGQSLTLIATANQGSEATYESGFVIDKFPISRPNLTFSTLTVSNMSPEDSSIYLCSVEGAGANVLTFGAGSRLTVL.

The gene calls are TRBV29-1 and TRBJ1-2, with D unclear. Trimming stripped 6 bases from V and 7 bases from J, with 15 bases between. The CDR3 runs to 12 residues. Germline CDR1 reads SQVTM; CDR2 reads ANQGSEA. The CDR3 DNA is TGCAGCGTCAACCCCGATAAGGGTGGCTACACCTTC. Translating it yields CSVNPDKGGYTF.

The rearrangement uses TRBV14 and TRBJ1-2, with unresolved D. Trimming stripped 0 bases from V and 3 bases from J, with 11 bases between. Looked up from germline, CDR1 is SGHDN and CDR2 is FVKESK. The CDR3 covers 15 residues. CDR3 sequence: CASSQDREVYYGYTF. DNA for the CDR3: TGTGCCAGCAGCCAAGATCGCGAGGTGTACTATGGCTACACCTTC.

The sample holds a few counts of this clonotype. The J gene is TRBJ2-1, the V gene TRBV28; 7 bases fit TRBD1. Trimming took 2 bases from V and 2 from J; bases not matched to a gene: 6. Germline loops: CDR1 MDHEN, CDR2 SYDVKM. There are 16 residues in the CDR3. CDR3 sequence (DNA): TGTGCCAGCAGTTTACCCCCAGGGGGACCCTACAATGAGCAGTTCTTC. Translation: CASSLPPGGPYNEQFF.

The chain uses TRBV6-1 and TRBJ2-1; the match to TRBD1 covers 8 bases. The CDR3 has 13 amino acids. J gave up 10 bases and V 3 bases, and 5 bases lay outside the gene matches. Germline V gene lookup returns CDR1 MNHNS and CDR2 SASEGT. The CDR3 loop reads CASSDYRTGEQFF. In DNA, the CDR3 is TGTGCCAGCAGTGACTACAGGACAGGGGAGCAGTTCTTC.